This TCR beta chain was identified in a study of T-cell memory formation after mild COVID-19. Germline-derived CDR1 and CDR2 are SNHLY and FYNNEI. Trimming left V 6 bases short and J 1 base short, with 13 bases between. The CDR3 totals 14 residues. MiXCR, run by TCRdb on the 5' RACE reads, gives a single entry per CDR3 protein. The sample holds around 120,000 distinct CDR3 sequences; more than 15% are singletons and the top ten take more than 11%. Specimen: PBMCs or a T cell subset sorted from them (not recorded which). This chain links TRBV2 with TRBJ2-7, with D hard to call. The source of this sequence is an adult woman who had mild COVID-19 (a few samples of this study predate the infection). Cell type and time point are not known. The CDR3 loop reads CASSPLGLSYEQYF. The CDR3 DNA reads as TGTGCCAGCAGCCCCCTGGGGTTATCCTACGAGCAGTACTTC.